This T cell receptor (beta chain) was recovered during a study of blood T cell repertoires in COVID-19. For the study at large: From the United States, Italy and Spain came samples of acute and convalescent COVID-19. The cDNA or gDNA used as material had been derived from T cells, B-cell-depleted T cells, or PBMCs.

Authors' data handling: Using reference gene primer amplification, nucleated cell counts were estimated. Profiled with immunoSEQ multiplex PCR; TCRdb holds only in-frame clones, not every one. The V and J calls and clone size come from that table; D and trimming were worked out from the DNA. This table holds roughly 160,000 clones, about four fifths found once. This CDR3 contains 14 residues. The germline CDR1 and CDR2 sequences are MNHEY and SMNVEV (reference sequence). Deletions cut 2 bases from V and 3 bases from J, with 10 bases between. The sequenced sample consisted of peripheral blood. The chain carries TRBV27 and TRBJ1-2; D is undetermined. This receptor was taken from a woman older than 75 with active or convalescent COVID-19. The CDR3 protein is CASSLRGVDYGYTF. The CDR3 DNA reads TGTGCCAGCAGTTTACGAGGAGTTGACTATGGCTACACCTTC.